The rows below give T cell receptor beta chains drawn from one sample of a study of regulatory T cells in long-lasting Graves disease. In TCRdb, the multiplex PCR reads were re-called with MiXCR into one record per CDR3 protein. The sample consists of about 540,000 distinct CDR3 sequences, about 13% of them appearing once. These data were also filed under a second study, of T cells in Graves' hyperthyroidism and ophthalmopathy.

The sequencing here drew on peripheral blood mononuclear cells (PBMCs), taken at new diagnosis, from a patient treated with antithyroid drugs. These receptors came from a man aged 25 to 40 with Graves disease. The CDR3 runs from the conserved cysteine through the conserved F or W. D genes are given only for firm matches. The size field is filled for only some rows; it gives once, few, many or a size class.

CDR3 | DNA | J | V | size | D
CASSGRLVYNEQFF | TGTGCCAGTAGTGGACGGTTGGTCTACAATGAGCAGTTCTTC | TRBJ2-1 | TRBV19 | many | NA
CASSTNRGEAFF | TGCGCCAGCAGCACCAACAGGGGTGAAGCTTTCTTT | TRBJ1-1 | TRBV5-1 | many | TRBD1
CASSARGSGTSGRGAGQFF | TGTGCCAGCAGCGCTAGGGGCTCCGGGACTAGCGGAAGAGGAGCGGGGCAGTTCTTC | TRBJ2-1 | TRBV11-2 | many | TRBD2
CASSSPGTSGTSTDYEQYF | TGTGCCAGCAGCTCGCCGGGGACTAGCGGGACCTCCACGGACTACGAGCAGTACTTC | TRBJ2-7 | TRBV11-1 | many | TRBD2
CSAIRQGESGYTF | TGCAGTGCTATTCGACAGGGGGAGAGTGGCTACACCTTC | TRBJ1-2 | TRBV20-1 | NA | TRBD1
CASGLVVDREITDTQYF | TGTGCTAGTGGTTTGGTTGTGGACAGAGAGATCACAGATACGCAGTATTTT | TRBJ2-3 | TRBV12-5 | many | NA
CASTPWGGETQYF | TGTGCCAGCACACCTTGGGGAGGGGAGACCCAGTACTTC | TRBJ2-5 | TRBV28 | many | TRBD2
CASSDDRGWEKLFF | TGTGCCAGCAGTGACGACAGGGGTTGGGAAAAACTGTTTTTT | TRBJ1-4 | TRBV2 | many | TRBD1
CASRMSGQGETQYF | TGTGCCAGCAGAATGTCGGGGCAGGGCGAGACCCAGTACTTC | TRBJ2-5 | TRBV27 | few | NA
CASSSGLEAEAFF | TGTGCCAGCAGCTCGGGACTCGAGGCTGAAGCTTTCTTT | TRBJ1-1 | TRBV7-3 | many | NA
CASSMVSGHYNEQFF | TGTGCCAGTAGTATGGTCAGCGGGCATTACAATGAGCAGTTCTTC | TRBJ2-1 | TRBV19 | NA | NA
CASRGLAGVRVNNEQFF | TGTGCCAGCAGGGGACTAGCGGGAGTCAGAGTCAACAATGAGCAGTTCTTC | TRBJ2-1 | TRBV7-8 | many | TRBD2
CASSLAWGLAEDNEQFF | TGTGCCAGCAGCTTAGCATGGGGACTAGCGGAAGACAATGAGCAGTTCTTC | TRBJ2-1 | TRBV7-9 | many | TRBD2
CASSSGRSYGYTF | TGTGCCAGCAGCTCCGGACGGTCCTATGGCTACACCTTC | TRBJ1-2 | TRBV7-3 | NA | NA
CASSLAGRKQTHEQFF | TGCGCCAGCAGCTTGGCGGGACGGAAACAGACCCATGAGCAGTTCTTC | TRBJ2-1 | TRBV5-1 | many | NA
CASSQDLGQGAYEQYF | TGTGCCAGCAGCCAAGACCTGGGACAGGGGGCCTACGAGCAGTACTTC | TRBJ2-7 | TRBV3-1 | many | TRBD1
CSAYNTGEKYNEQFF | TGCAGTGCTTACAATACAGGGGAAAAGTACAATGAGCAGTTCTTC | TRBJ2-1 | TRBV20-1 | many | TRBD1
CASRPTSGRMLGKQYF | TGTGCCAGCAGGCCGACTAGCGGGAGGATGTTGGGGAAGCAGTACTTC | TRBJ2-7 | TRBV12-3/TRBV12-4 | NA | TRBD2
CASSLTGLAGYNEQFF | TGTGCCAGCAGCTTAACCGGACTAGCGGGGTACAATGAGCAGTTCTTC | TRBJ2-1 | TRBV7-9 | many | TRBD2
CASSAIRRTASGYTF | TGTGCCAGCAGCGCGATAAGAAGGACGGCCTCAGGCTACACCTTC | TRBJ1-2 | TRBV7-9 | few | NA
CASSLGSGRASGELFF | TGTGCCAGCAGCCTCGGGAGCGGGAGGGCCTCGGGGGAGCTGTTTTTT | TRBJ2-2 | TRBV12-3/TRBV12-4 | many | TRBD2
CASSQEQVSLRTEAFF | TGCGCCAGCAGCCAAGAGCAGGTCAGCTTAAGGACTGAAGCTTTCTTT | TRBJ1-1 | TRBV4-1 | few | NA
CASSPGALQGARGYTF | TGCGCCAGCAGCCCCGGAGCTCTACAGGGGGCGCGTGGCTACACCTTC | TRBJ1-2 | TRBV5-1 | few | TRBD1
CASSQIGIEAFF | TGTGCCAGCTCACAAATCGGAATTGAAGCTTTCTTT | TRBJ1-1 | TRBV18 | many | NA
CASSQATAIEAFF | TGTGCCAGCAGCCAAGCGACAGCGATTGAAGCTTTCTTT | TRBJ1-1 | TRBV3-1 | many | NA
CASSFSRDRLAGELFF | TGCGCCAGCAGCTTCAGCCGGGACCGACTCGCCGGGGAGCTGTTTTTT | TRBJ2-2 | TRBV5-1 | many | NA
CSASPLVGLGNEQFF | TGCAGTGCTAGTCCCCTAGTGGGGCTGGGGAATGAGCAGTTCTTC | TRBJ2-1 | TRBV20-1 | many | NA
CATSSNRGGHEQYF | TGTGCCACCAGCTCTAATAGGGGTGGTCACGAGCAGTACTTC | TRBJ2-7 | TRBV15 | many | NA
CSAMIRGFRNIQYF | TGCAGTGCTATGATAAGGGGGTTTAGAAACATTCAGTACTTC | TRBJ2-4 | TRBV20-1 | many | NA
CASSSLPGVAKNIQYF | TGTGCCAGCAGTTCACTGCCGGGAGTCGCCAAAAACATTCAGTACTTC | TRBJ2-4 | TRBV12-3/TRBV12-4 | many | NA
CASSSLSGTGSTGELFF | TGCGCCAGCAGCTCGCTATCCGGGACAGGGAGCACCGGGGAGCTGTTTTTT | TRBJ2-2 | TRBV5-1 | NA | TRBD1
CASSSSDTYDNEKLFF | TGCGCCAGCAGCTCCTCAGATACATATGATAATGAAAAACTGTTTTTT | TRBJ1-4 | TRBV5-1 | many | NA
CASSPDYGPLHF | TGTGCCAGCAGTCCGGACTACGGCCCCCTCCACTTT | TRBJ1-6 | TRBV27 | few | NA
CASDQASNQPQHF | TGTGCCAGTGATCAGGCCAGCAATCAGCCCCAGCATTTT | TRBJ1-5 | TRBV19 | NA | NA
CASRKSTGYNQPQHF | TGTGCCAGCAGAAAATCTACAGGGTACAATCAGCCCCAGCATTTT | TRBJ1-5 | TRBV28 | NA | NA
CASSEIGSPLHF | TGTGCCAGCAGTGAGATCGGTTCACCCCTCCACTTT | TRBJ1-6 | TRBV27 | many | NA
CARNWRIEPTDTQYF | TGTGCCCGCAACTGGCGGATAGAACCCACAGATACGCAGTATTTT | TRBJ2-3 | TRBV7-8 | NA | NA
CASSPDRGRRGGYTF | TGCGCCAGCAGCCCTGACAGGGGCCGAAGGGGGGGCTACACCTTC | TRBJ1-2 | TRBV5-1 | NA | TRBD1
CASSEEFGGSYEQYF | TGTGCCAGCAGTGAAGAATTTGGCGGATCCTACGAGCAGTACTTC | TRBJ2-7 | TRBV2 | many | NA
CASSGGTSGRVGYEQYF | TGTGCCAGCAGCGGAGGGACTAGCGGCCGGGTAGGGTACGAGCAGTACTTC | TRBJ2-7 | TRBV5-6 | NA | TRBD2
CAWSTYNEAFF | TGTGCCTGGAGTACTTACAATGAAGCTTTCTTT | TRBJ1-1 | TRBV30 | few | NA
CASSLGRIITSGGDTGELFF | TGTGCCAGCAGCTTAGGCCGAATCATTACTAGCGGGGGCGACACCGGGGAGCTGTTTTTT | TRBJ2-2 | TRBV11-2 | many | TRBD2
CASNGGTSTDTQYF | TGTGCCAGCAACGGCGGGACTAGCACAGATACGCAGTATTTT | TRBJ2-3 | TRBV27 | NA | NA
CASSSSWHSGTSGTDTQYF | TGTGCCAGCAGCTCATCCTGGCACTCCGGGACTAGCGGCACAGATACGCAGTATTTT | TRBJ2-3 | TRBV7-9 | many | TRBD2
CASRSSGRRYAEQYF | TGTGCCAGCAGGTCCAGCGGACGTCGTTATGCCGAGCAGTACTTC | TRBJ2-7 | TRBV12-3/TRBV12-4 | many | NA
CASSPGVGEMKQFF | TGTGCTAGTTCCCCGGGAGTAGGGGAAATGAAGCAGTTCTTC | TRBJ2-1 | TRBV12-5 | many | NA
CASSLAGGRDAQYF | TGCGCCAGCAGCTTGGCTGGGGGACGGGATGCGCAGTATTTT | TRBJ2-3 | TRBV5-1 | NA | NA
CASSESETHAEPQHF | TGCGCCAGCAGTGAGTCGGAGACCCACGCAGAGCCCCAGCATTTT | TRBJ1-5 | TRBV10-2 | many | NA
CARSLTSFSGELFF | TGTGCCAGAAGTTTAACTAGCTTCTCCGGGGAGCTGTTTTTT | TRBJ2-2 | TRBV6-2/TRBV6-3 | NA | NA
CASSPRDILYEQYF | TGTGCCAGCTCACCACGGGACATATTATACGAGCAGTACTTC | TRBJ2-7 | TRBV18 | few | NA
CSGDTQYF | TGCAGCGGGGATACGCAGTATTTT | TRBJ2-3 | TRBV29-1 | few | NA
CASKGTRGSGTEAFF | TGCGCCAGCAAGGGGACAAGGGGATCGGGCACTGAAGCTTTCTTT | TRBJ1-1 | TRBV10-1 | few | NA
CASSALTNTGELFF | TGCGCCAGCAGCGCCCTAACCAACACCGGGGAGCTGTTTTTT | TRBJ2-2 | TRBV5-1 | many | NA
CASSLQGGDQPQHF | TGTGCCAGCAGTTTACAGGGGGGGGATCAGCCCCAGCATTTT | TRBJ1-5 | TRBV5-1 | many | TRBD1
CASRDTPASGKNIQYF | TGTGCCAGCCGGGACACCCCCGCCTCCGGCAAAAACATTCAGTACTTC | TRBJ2-4 | TRBV28 | NA | NA